These T cell receptor beta chains were read from a single sample in a study of cytomegalovirus exposure and HLA in healthy donors. Sequencing used immunoSEQ multiplex PCR; TCRdb keeps in-frame clones, though not all of them. The sample holds 130,000 or so clones, less than 80% seen once. Sequencing was carried out using PBMCs. The receptors were sampled from a man aged 35 to 55 in good health and CMV-seropositive. Each CDR3 is given without its conserved first and last residue. Fields, in order: V gene, clone size, D gene, J gene, CDR3 protein. The D gene is left open where the match is weak. Size is omitted from some rows. Given values are once, few, many or a class for expanded clones.

TRBV9	-	TRBD1	TRBJ2-3	ASSVALGTDLTQY
TRBV2	few	TRBD2	TRBJ2-7	ASDLAGVTYEQY
TRBV6-5	-	-	TRBJ2-7	ASSYSQGSYEQY
TRBV6-1	-	-	TRBJ2-7	ASKSASSTPYEQY
TRBV21-1	-	-	TRBJ2-4	ASSQDRSGDIQY
TRBV6-5	-	TRBD1	TRBJ2-3	ASSFSTGGKTDTQY
TRBV19	-	-	TRBJ1-5	ASTPGNQPQH
TRBV7-2	few	TRBD1	TRBJ1-1	ASSLAGRGFTEAF
TRBV7-8	-	-	TRBJ1-4	ASSLHGGAREKLF
TRBV15	-	TRBD1	TRBJ1-4	ATSRRGTGGSKATNEKLF